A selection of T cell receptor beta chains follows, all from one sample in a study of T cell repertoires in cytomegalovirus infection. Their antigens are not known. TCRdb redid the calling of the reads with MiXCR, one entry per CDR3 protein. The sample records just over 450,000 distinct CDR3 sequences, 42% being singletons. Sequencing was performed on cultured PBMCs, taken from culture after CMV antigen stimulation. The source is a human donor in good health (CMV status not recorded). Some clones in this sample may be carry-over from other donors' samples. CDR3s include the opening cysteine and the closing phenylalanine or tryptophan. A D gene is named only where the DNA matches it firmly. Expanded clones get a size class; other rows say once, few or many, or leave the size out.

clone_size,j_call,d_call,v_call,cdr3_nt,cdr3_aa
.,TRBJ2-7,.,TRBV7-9,TGTGCCAGCAGCTTAACAGGACAGCCGAGGGAGCAGTACTTC,CASSLTGQPREQYF
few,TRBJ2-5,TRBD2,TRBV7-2,TGTGCCAGCAGCGCTAGTGGACTAGCCCGGGAGACCCAGTACTTC,CASSASGLARETQYF
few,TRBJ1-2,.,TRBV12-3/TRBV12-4,TGTGCCAGCAGTCCCAGGGACACAAGCTATGGCTACACCTTC,CASSPRDTSYGYTF
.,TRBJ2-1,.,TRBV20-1,TGCAGTGCTAGATGGTGGGGGGAAGGCAATGAGCAGTTCTTC,CSARWWGEGNEQFF
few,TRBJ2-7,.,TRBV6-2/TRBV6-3,TGTGCCAGCAGTTATGGTCAGGACAGACCAGCCTACGAGCAGTACTTC,CASSYGQDRPAYEQYF
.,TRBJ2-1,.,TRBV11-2,TGTGCCAGCAGCTTAGATTTTTGGGGCCGCTCCTACAATGAGCAGTTCTTC,CASSLDFWGRSYNEQFF
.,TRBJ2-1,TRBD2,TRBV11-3,TGTGCCAGCAGCTTCTCCCGACTAGCGGGGGGCGGGGATGAGCAGTTCTTC,CASSFSRLAGGGDEQFF
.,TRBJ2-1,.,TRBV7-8,TGTGCCAGCAGCTTTCCCCTTGCTGAGCAGTTCTTC,CASSFPLAEQFF
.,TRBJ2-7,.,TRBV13,TGTGCCAGCAGCACATCCGGGACATCAAGGGCCTACGAGCAGTACTTC,CASSTSGTSRAYEQYF
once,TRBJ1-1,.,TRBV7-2,TGTGCCAGCACCATAATAACCAGGGCGGACACTGAAGCTTTCTTT,CASTIITRADTEAFF
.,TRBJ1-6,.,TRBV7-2,TGTGCCAGCAGCTTAGGGACCTGGCATAATTCACCCCTCCACTTT,CASSLGTWHNSPLHF
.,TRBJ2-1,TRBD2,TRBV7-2,TGTGCCAGCAGGAGGGGCGGGGGGGCTTATGAGCAGTTCTTC,CASRRGGGAYEQFF
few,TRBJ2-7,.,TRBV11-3,TGTGCCAGCAGCTCCTCCTCGGACAGCCCCTACGAGCAGTACTTC,CASSSSSDSPYEQYF
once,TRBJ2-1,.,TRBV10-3,TGTGCCATCAGTGCTGACCGATCACCCCGGGCCCACCTTCACAATGAGCAGTTCTTC,CAISADRSPRAHLHNEQFF
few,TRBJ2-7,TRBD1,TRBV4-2,TGTGCCAGCAGTCAGACAGACAGGGGCGCTTACGAGCAGTACTTC,CASSQTDRGAYEQYF
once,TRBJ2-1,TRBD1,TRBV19,TGTGCCAGTAGTATATCCCTCGGGACAGGGCACAATGAGCAGTTCTTC,CASSISLGTGHNEQFF
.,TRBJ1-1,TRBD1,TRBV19,TGTGCCTGGCCCCGGGACAGGGTTCATCGTAACACTGAAGCTTTCTTT,CAWPRDRVHRNTEAFF
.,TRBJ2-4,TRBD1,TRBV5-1,TGCGCCAGCAGCTCTGACAGGGACCTAGCCAAAAACATTCAGTACTTC,CASSSDRDLAKNIQYF
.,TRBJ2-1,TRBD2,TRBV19,TGTGCCAGTAGAGACCTGGGGCGGGAGATCTCCTACAATGAGCAGTTCTTC,CASRDLGREISYNEQFF
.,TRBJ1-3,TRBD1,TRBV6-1,TGTGCCAGCAGTACACCGGGACAGCTAGGAAACACCATATATTTT,CASSTPGQLGNTIYF
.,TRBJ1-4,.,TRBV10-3,TGTGCCATCAGTGACAGGGAGAATGAAAAACTGTTTTTT,CAISDRENEKLFF
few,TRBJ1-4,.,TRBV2,TGTGCCAGCGCCCCGGGGCCTCTTAATGAAAAACTGTTTTTT,CASAPGPLNEKLFF
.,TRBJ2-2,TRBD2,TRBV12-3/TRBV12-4,TGTGCCAGCAGTCGGAGGACTAGCGGGAGGGGTACCGGGGAGCTGTTTTTT,CASSRRTSGRGTGELFF
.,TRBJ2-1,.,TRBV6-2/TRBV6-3,TGTGCCAGCAGTTACTCAGCCCGCCAAAGCGTGGAGCAGTTCTTC,CASSYSARQSVEQFF
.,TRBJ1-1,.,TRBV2,TGTGCCAGCAGGATCAATGAGGGGAACACTGAAGCTTTCTTT,CASRINEGNTEAFF
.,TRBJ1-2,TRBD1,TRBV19,TGTGCCAGTAGTCCGGACAGGGCGGCTTATGGCTACACCTTC,CASSPDRAAYGYTF
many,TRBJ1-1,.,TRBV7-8,TGTGCCAGCAGCTTCTCGCTCCACCACGGGGGCAGAGGCACTGAAGCTTTCTTT,CASSFSLHHGGRGTEAFF
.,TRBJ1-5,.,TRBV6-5,TGTGCCAGCAGTTACACGTATGACAATCAGCCCCAGCATTTT,CASSYTYDNQPQHF
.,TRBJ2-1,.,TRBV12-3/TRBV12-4,TGTGCCAGCAGTTTAAGGTTCGATGAGCAGTTCTTC,CASSLRFDEQFF
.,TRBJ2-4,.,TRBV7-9,TGTGCCAGCAGCTTGAAAACCCCCGGGGGACCCCAAATACTGGGCAAAAACATTCAGTACTTC,CASSLKTPGGPQILGKNIQYF
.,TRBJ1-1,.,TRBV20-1,TGCAGTGCTAGAGAAGGGGGTAACACTGAAGCTTTCTTT,CSAREGGNTEAFF
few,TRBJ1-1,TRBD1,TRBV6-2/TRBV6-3,TGTGCCAGCAGTTACTCGATATCCGGGACAGAAAACACTGAAGCTTTCTTT,CASSYSISGTENTEAFF
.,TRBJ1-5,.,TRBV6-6,TGTGCCAGCCAAACCGGGGGGCAGGGGCAGCCCCAGCATTTT,CASQTGGQGQPQHF
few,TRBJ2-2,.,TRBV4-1,TGCGCCAGCAGCCAAAACGACCGGGACGGCGGGGAGCTGTTTTTT,CASSQNDRDGGELFF
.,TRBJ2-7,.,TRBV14,TGTGCCAGCAGCCACCCCGGCGAGGCTGGCCTCTACGAGCAGTACTTC,CASSHPGEAGLYEQYF
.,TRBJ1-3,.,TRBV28,TGTGCCAGCAGTGAGAGGGACCACACCATATATTTT,CASSERDHTIYF
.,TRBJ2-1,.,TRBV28,TGTGCCAGCAGTCGACAGGACCTGAGCTCCTACAATGAGCAGTTCTTC,CASSRQDLSSYNEQFF
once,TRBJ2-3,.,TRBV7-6,TGTGCCAGCAGCTTAGCAGGGGTCAGTTCAGATACGCAGTATTTT,CASSLAGVSSDTQYF
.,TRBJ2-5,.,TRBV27,TGTGCCAGCAGTACATCATGGGGAGGATGGGAGACCCAGTACTTC,CASSTSWGGWETQYF
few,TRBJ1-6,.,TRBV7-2,TGTGCCAGCAGCTCCTATTCTCAGGTTTCACCCCTCCACTTT,CASSSYSQVSPLHF
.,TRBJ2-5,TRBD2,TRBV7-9,TGTGCCAGCAGGGCCGGGGGGGCCCGAGGGACCCAGTACTTC,CASRAGGARGTQYF